The 8 T cell receptor beta chains listed next were all sequenced from one sample in a study of CD8 T cells in ankylosing spondylitis. TCRdb recomputed calls from the 5' RACE reads with MiXCR, one row per CDR3 protein. The table has 290,000 or so distinct CDR3 sequences, around 21% seen once. Specimen: blood, either unsorted or a sorted T cell fraction (not recorded which). These receptors were collected from a female donor with ankylosing spondylitis or in good health (not recorded which).

The chain couples TRBV5-1 to TRBJ2-2; no clear D gene. Trimming pared 2 bases from V and 7 bases from J, leaving 12 bases between. Germline CDR1 reads SGHRS; CDR2 reads YFSETQ. This CDR3 is built from 14 residues. The DNA of the CDR3 is TGCGCCAGCAGCTTCGCTAGGGCTGGCGGGGAGCTGTTTTTT. This gives the protein CASSFARAGGELFF.

This clonotype was picked up many times. The chain is built from TRBV12-3 or TRBV12-4 and TRBJ2-7, with unresolved D. Trimming left V 1 base short and J 12 bases short, with 10 bases between. CDR3 length: 11 amino acids. In DNA, the CDR3 is TGTGCCAGCAGTTTAGGTTCCAGAGCGTACTTC. Translating it yields CASSLGSRAYF.

The V call is TRBV6-2 or TRBV6-3, the J call TRBJ1-1, with a possible D match to TRBD1 (5 bases). With 6 bases removed from V and 0 bases from J, the gap between germline ends came to 11 bases. Germline V gene sequence: CDR1 MNHEY, CDR2 SVGEGT. The CDR3 has 14 residues. DNA of the CDR3: TGTGCCAGCAGGGGACCGACTATGAACACTGAAGCTTTCTTT. Translation: CASRGPTMNTEAFF.

This clonotype showed up many times. The V gene is TRBV29-1, the J gene TRBJ2-5; D is possibly TRBD2 (6 bases). CDR1 and CDR2 (germline): SQVTM, ANQGSEA. V was clipped by 4 bases and J by 2 bases, with 11 bases between them. This CDR3 spans 13 amino acids. The CDR3 DNA follows: TGCAGCGTTGGAGTCAGCGGGCAAGAGACCCAGTACTTC. Its translation is CSVGVSGQETQYF.

There are a few counts of this clonotype. The chain uses TRBV20-1 and TRBJ2-3, with 10 bases matching TRBD2. V shed 6 bases and J 7 bases; nucleotides not matched to a gene: 10. The germline gives CDR1 DFQATT, CDR2 SNEGSKA (reference sequence). This CDR3 is built from 14 residues. In DNA, the CDR3 is TGCAGTGCCAAACCGGGACTAGCGACATATACGCAGTATTTT. It is translated as CSAKPGLATYTQYF.

This clonotype was seen more than once but under ten times. The rearrangement links TRBV5-1 to TRBJ1-3, with D unresolved. CDR3 length: 13 residues. Germline assignment: CDR1 SGHRS and CDR2 YFSETQ. The V end lost 3 bases, the J end lost 7 bases, and 11 bases lay between the germline ends. Here the CDR3 reads CASSSNNRNTIYF. CDR3 sequence (DNA): TGCGCCAGCAGCTCAAACAATAGGAACACCATATATTTT.

The chain employs TRBV6-2 or TRBV6-3 and TRBJ1-6; D is perhaps TRBD1 (5 bases). Germline V gene sequence: CDR1 MNHEY, CDR2 SVGEGT. This CDR3 has 15 residues. V gave up 2 bases and J gave up 8 bases, with 13 bases separating them. The DNA for the CDR3 is TGTGCCAGCAGTTACGTGGGGCTTGAGGATTCACCCCTCCACTTT. Amino acids: CASSYVGLEDSPLHF.

Ten or more counts support this clonotype. V usage is TRBV11-3 and J usage is TRBJ2-5; TRBD1 might be the D (6 bases). The CDR3 runs 15 residues. The V end was cut by 3 bases, the J end by 0 bases, with 11 bases between. Germline assignment: CDR1 SGHNT and CDR2 YENEEA. The CDR3 sequence: CASSLGQGYQETQYF. The CDR3 DNA is TGTGCCAGCAGCTTGGGTCAGGGGTACCAAGAGACCCAGTACTTC.